These 3 T cell receptor beta chains came from one sample sequenced in a study of CD8+ T cells in alopecia areata. Extracted RNA was reverse transcribed, and the resulting cDNA served as sequencing template. Sequencing was performed with immunoSEQ multiplex PCR; in TCRdb, only in-frame clones are kept and a portion is missing. This sample has 110,000 or so clones; 56% occur once, and the top ten carry more than 3%. Treatment of the sample: oral pan-JAK inhibitor, 5-10 mg twice daily. Sequenced here: CD4+ T cells sorted from blood, sampled at week 24, from a patient treated with tofacitinib. The receptors stem from a human donor with alopecia areata.

The rearrangement joins TRBV13 to TRBJ2-2; D gene unclear. V was clipped by 5 bases and J by 5 bases, with 15 bases between them. The CDR3 consists of 15 residues. CDR1 and CDR2 (germline): PRHDT, FYEKMQ (reference sequence). CDR3 region: CASSARATLTGELFF. In DNA, the CDR3 is TGTGCCAGCAGCGCGCGCGCGACCCTAACCGGGGAGCTGTTTTTT.

This clone was picked up one time. The chain is built from TRBV2 and TRBJ1-6; 9 bases are shared with TRBD1. The CDR3 consists of 14 residues. The V segment lost 6 bases and the J segment 7 bases; nucleotides outside the gene matches: 4. The germline gives CDR1 SNHLY, CDR2 FYNNEI. CDR3 protein: CASRPGQGNSPLHF. The CDR3 DNA is TGTGCCAGCAGACCGGGACAGGGAAATTCACCCCTCCACTTT.

The V call is TRBV6-5, the J call TRBJ1-5; D is unclear. V was clipped by 4 bases and J by 0 bases, with 10 bases between them. Germline CDR1 is MNHEY and CDR2 is SVGAGI. The CDR3 loop spans 15 amino acids. The CDR3 DNA is TGTGCCAGCAGTTCGGGGTGGGGTAGCAATCAGCCCCAGCATTTT. This sequence encodes CASSSGWGSNQPQHF.